This TCR beta chain came from a study of T cells in Graves' hyperthyroidism and ophthalmopathy. The investigators amplified TCR beta CDR3 regions from RNA transcripts. An initial round of RT-PCR targeting the TCR CDR3 relied on the HTBI primer set. TCRdb used MiXCR to reprocess the multiplex PCR reads, holding one entry per CDR3 protein. Of 480,000 or so distinct CDR3 sequences listed, approximately 15% are singletons. The CDR3 contains 14 residues. The ends were cut back, 5 bases at V and 4 bases at J, with 14 bases in the middle. Germline assignment: CDR1 SGHAT and CDR2 FQNNGV. This clonotype has a count of ten or more. The antigen is undetermined. Study results and caveats: Blood also showed most of the thyroid clonotypes that were expanded above 0.001.

The source of this sequence is a woman aged 18 to 35 with Graves' hyperthyroidism. Sequenced input: blood. The chain uses TRBV11-2 and TRBJ1-1; TRBD1 might be the D (6 bases). The CDR3 region is CASSLSRGATEAFF. The CDR3 DNA follows: TGTGCCAGCAGCCTAAGCAGGGGAGCCACTGAAGCTTTCTTT.